The 8 T cell receptor beta chains below all came from one sample that was sequenced in a study of siplizumab effects on memory and regulatory T cells. Here immunoSEQ multiplex PCR was the method, and the copy in TCRdb shows in-frame clones only, minus some. The sample contains about 52,000 clones, nearly 98% of which appear only once. Sequencing used naive CD4+ T cells sorted from blood. The receptors were gathered from a human donor in good health.

The chain recombines TRBV30 with TRBJ2-3; 8 nucleotides align to TRBD2. The CDR3 totals 11 residues. V lost 0 bases to trimming and J lost 15 bases; unmatched junction nucleotides: 5. Per the germline V gene, CDR1 is GTSNPN and CDR2 is SVGIG (reference sequence). The CDR3 region is CAWSVLAAPYF. CDR3 in DNA: TGTGCCTGGAGTGTACTAGCGGCGCCATATTTT.

The V and J genes are TRBV5-1 and TRBJ1-3; D uncertain. Trimming removed 2 bases from V and 2 bases from J, with 8 bases in between. This CDR3 comprises 14 residues. From germline, CDR1 is SGHRS and CDR2 YFSETQ. CDR3 protein: CASSFSEAGNTIYF. The CDR3 DNA reads as TGCGCCAGCAGCTTTAGTGAGGCTGGAAACACCATATATTTT.

V gene TRBV7-2 combines with J gene TRBJ2-7; 12 bases align to TRBD2. The CDR3 has 14 amino acids. Germline CDR1 and CDR2: SGHTA and FQGNSA. The V gene end was trimmed by 5 bases and the J gene end by 6 bases; junction bases not matched to a gene: 5. The DNA of the CDR3 is TGTGCCAGCAGCCCCGGACTAGCGGGAATCGAGCAGTACTTC. It specifies CASSPGLAGIEQYF.

V and J are TRBV6-5 and TRBJ1-4, with TRBD1 matching 7 bases. V lost 2 bases to trimming and J lost 11 bases; unmatched junction nucleotides: 11. Germline CDR1 reads MNHEY; CDR2 reads SVGAGI. This CDR3 has 15 residues. The CDR3 DNA reads TGTGCCAGCAGTTACGAGGGACAGACTTGGGGGAAACTGTTTTTT. Translated, it gives CASSYEGQTWGKLFF.

The rearrangement uses TRBV6-1 and TRBJ2-5, with TRBD1 as a possible D gene (6 bases). Germline-derived CDR1 and CDR2 are MNHNS and SASEGT. This CDR3 region has 14 residues. Deletions cut 9 bases from V and 1 base from J, with 15 bases between. The CDR3 region is CASQRRQAQETQYF. The CDR3 nucleotides read TGTGCCAGTCAAAGACGACAGGCCCAAGAGACCCAGTACTTC.

The rearrangement uses TRBV4-3 and TRBJ2-3; D may be TRBD1 (6 bases). Trimming cost V 3 bases and J 5 bases, with 18 bases left between them. Germline V gives CDR1 LGHNA, CDR2 YSLEER. This CDR3 is built from 16 residues. The CDR3 spells CASSHRGRGNGDTQYF. Here the CDR3 DNA reads TGCGCCAGCAGCCACAGGGGTAGGGGAAACGGAGATACGCAGTATTTT.

The chain couples TRBV5-1 to TRBJ2-3; 13 nucleotides align to TRBD2. The germline CDR1 and CDR2 sequences are SGHRS and YFSETQ. The trim removed 2 bases at V and 4 bases at J, leaving 4 bases unmatched. The CDR3 is 16 amino acids. The CDR3 coding sequence is TGCGCCAGCAGCTTAGGGACTAGCGGGACCTCAGATACGCAGTATTTT. Translated: CASSLGTSGTSDTQYF.

This clone has a single count. V is TRBV4-1 and J is TRBJ2-2; 8 bases are a match to TRBD2. The V gene end was trimmed by 4 bases and the J gene end by 6 bases; junction bases not matched to a gene: 4. This CDR3 is 14 amino acids long. CDR1 and CDR2 (germline): MGHRA, YSYEKL. This CDR3 reads CASSRLAGPGELFF. The CDR3 bases are TGCGCCAGCAGCCGTTTAGCGGGACCCGGGGAGCTGTTTTTT.